These T cell receptor beta chains were read from a single sample in a study of shared clonotypes between healthy human individuals. Method: immunoSEQ multiplex PCR; TCRdb's copy keeps in-frame clones and lacks some. The sample yields about a million clones, about 76% seen once. Sequencing was performed on memory CD4+ T cells sorted from blood. The receptors shown here come from a young man in good health. Both conserved end residues are part of each CDR3. A D gene is named only where the DNA matches it firmly. Clone size is given for some rows only: seen once, a few or many times, or a class if the clone is expanded.

CSVDTGSREQYF	TGCAGCGTGGACACAGGGTCCCGTGAGCAGTACTTC	TRBJ2-7	NA	NA	TRBV29-1
CASSGGGEQFF	TGTGCCAGCAGTGGCGGGGGGGAGCAGTTCTTC	TRBJ2-1	NA	TRBD2	TRBV6-1
CATSSGGPGELFF	TGTGCCACCTCTAGCGGAGGCCCCGGGGAGCTGTTTTTT	TRBJ2-2	once	TRBD2	TRBV19
CASSPRDRGPTEAFF	TGTGCCAGCAGTCCCCGGGACAGGGGGCCCACTGAAGCTTTCTTT	TRBJ1-1	NA	TRBD1	TRBV6-1
CASRAGTSGRGVGTGELFF	TGCGCCAGCAGAGCTGGGACTAGCGGGAGGGGAGTCGGGACCGGGGAGCTGTTTTTT	TRBJ2-2	NA	TRBD2	TRBV10-2
CASSFRPGSSNSPLHF	TGTGCCAGCAGTTTTCGCCCAGGGTCGTCAAATTCACCCCTCCACTTT	TRBJ1-6	once	NA	TRBV27
CASSIVGRTYEQYF	TGTGCCAGTAGTATAGTTGGCCGCACCTACGAGCAGTACTTC	TRBJ2-7	NA	NA	TRBV19
CASSLPGTGTSYEQYF	TGTGCCAGCAGCCTACCTGGGACAGGGACCTCCTACGAGCAGTACTTC	TRBJ2-7	NA	TRBD1	TRBV13
CASSYMGQGYNEQFF	TGTGCCAGCAGTTATATGGGACAGGGGTACAATGAGCAGTTCTTC	TRBJ2-1	once	TRBD1	TRBV6-6
CASSPGAGAIAEQYF	TGTGCCAGCTCACCAGGAGCAGGGGCAATAGCCGAGCAGTACTTC	TRBJ2-7	NA	NA	TRBV18
CASSLTGGENTEAFF	TGTGCCAGCAGCTTAACGGGGGGAGAGAACACTGAAGCTTTCTTT	TRBJ1-1	few	NA	TRBV11-3
CASSLPGANTQYF	TGTGCCAGCAGCCTCCCGGGCGCGAATACGCAGTATTTT	TRBJ2-3	NA	NA	TRBV5-6
CASSGGALPQHF	TGTGCCAGTAGCGGGGGGGCCCTGCCCCAGCATTTT	TRBJ1-5	NA	NA	TRBV19
CASSLQLDSQYSNQPQHF	TGTGCCAGCAGCTTGCAGTTGGACAGCCAGTATAGCAATCAGCCCCAGCATTTT	TRBJ1-5	NA	NA	TRBV5-6
CASSVVRDTNTGELFF	TGTGCCAGCAGCGTAGTACGGGACACGAACACCGGGGAGCTGTTTTTT	TRBJ2-2	once	NA	TRBV9
CASSSRAGYEQYF	TGTGCCAGCAGTTCAAGAGCGGGCTACGAGCAGTACTTC	TRBJ2-7	NA	NA	TRBV27
CASSGNSRGQETQYF	TGCGCCAGCAGCGGGAATTCCAGGGGCCAAGAGACCCAGTACTTC	TRBJ2-5	many	NA	TRBV5-1
CASSLSLAGGQETQYF	TGTGCCAGCAGCCTAAGTCTAGCGGGGGGTCAAGAGACCCAGTACTTC	TRBJ2-5	NA	TRBD2	TRBV7-2
CASSLGGGPTDTQYF	TGTGCCAGCAGCTTAGGCGGGGGACCCACAGATACGCAGTATTTT	TRBJ2-3	NA	TRBD2	TRBV7-2
CASSLSWGQYF	TGTGCCAGCAGCCTCTCCTGGGGGCAGTACTTC	TRBJ2-7	many	NA	TRBV6-5
CASSEAESSGGFYEQYF	TGTGCCAGCAGTGAAGCGGAGTCTAGCGGGGGCTTCTACGAGCAGTACTTC	TRBJ2-7	NA	TRBD2	TRBV2
CASSVGNGRAEQYF	TGTGCCAGCAGCGTAGGAAACGGGAGGGCCGAGCAGTACTTC	TRBJ2-7	few	TRBD2	TRBV9
CASSLDRVDTEAFF	TGTGCCAGCAGCCTGGACAGGGTAGACACTGAAGCTTTCTTT	TRBJ1-1	few	TRBD1	TRBV5-4
CASSIQGASETQYF	TGTGCCAGTAGTATACAGGGGGCGTCGGAGACCCAGTACTTC	TRBJ2-5	NA	TRBD1	TRBV19
CASSASGVRSPLHF	TGTGCCAGCAGTGCCTCAGGGGTTAGGTCACCCCTCCACTTT	TRBJ1-6	NA	NA	TRBV2
CASSQTISGANVLTF	TGCGCCAGCAGCCAGACAATCTCTGGGGCCAACGTCCTGACTTTC	TRBJ2-6	NA	NA	TRBV5-1
CASSLSGGAGNSPLHF	TGCGCCAGCAGCCTGAGTGGGGGAGCGGGTAATTCACCCCTCCACTTT	TRBJ1-6	NA	NA	TRBV5-1
CAIASQEVGETQYF	TGTGCCATCGCGTCTCAAGAAGTGGGAGAGACCCAGTACTTC	TRBJ2-5	NA	NA	TRBV10-3
CASITGANVLTF	TGTGCCAGCATAACTGGGGCCAACGTCCTGACTTTC	TRBJ2-6	NA	NA	TRBV6-6
CASSPLPGVSGNTIYF	TGCGCCAGCAGCCCCCTCCCAGGCGTCTCGGGAAACACCATATATTTT	TRBJ1-3	NA	NA	TRBV4-3
CASSPIIGQGMGYTF	TGTGCCAGCTCACCAATTATTGGACAGGGGATGGGCTACACCTTC	TRBJ1-2	NA	TRBD1	TRBV18
CASSIEAPYEQYF	TGTGCCAGTAGTATAGAGGCGCCCTACGAGCAGTACTTC	TRBJ2-7	few	NA	TRBV19
CASSFRGTDTQYF	TGTGCCAGCAGCTTTCGCGGGACAGATACGCAGTATTTT	TRBJ2-3	NA	NA	TRBV5-4
CASSPAAGLFGEQYF	TGTGCCAGCTCACCAGCGGCCGGACTATTCGGGGAGCAGTACTTC	TRBJ2-7	once	NA	TRBV18
CASSVEPGQGASPLHF	TGTGCCAGCAGCGTAGAACCGGGACAGGGGGCTTCACCCCTCCACTTT	TRBJ1-6	NA	TRBD1	TRBV9
CASPLEWTGATDTQYF	TGTGCCAGCCCCCTTGAGTGGACAGGGGCCACAGATACGCAGTATTTT	TRBJ2-3	NA	TRBD1	TRBV7-9
CASSEAGTRNNEQFF	TGTGCCAGCAGTGAAGCGGGGACTAGAAACAATGAGCAGTTCTTC	TRBJ2-1	NA	TRBD2	TRBV2
CASSRTAGRGQETQYF	TGTGCCAGCAGCCGAACAGCGGGAAGAGGCCAAGAGACCCAGTACTTC	TRBJ2-5	NA	TRBD2	TRBV5-4
CASSLGGPRDNSPLHF	TGCGCCAGCAGCTTGGGGGGTCCCCGTGATAATTCACCCCTCCACTTT	TRBJ1-6	NA	NA	TRBV5-1
CASSYRGSPLHF	TGTGCCAGCAGTTACCGGGGGTCACCCCTCCACTTT	TRBJ1-6	once	NA	TRBV6-6
CASKHRESYEQYF	TGTGCCAGCAAACACAGGGAGTCCTACGAGCAGTACTTC	TRBJ2-7	NA	NA	TRBV6-5
CAILTDTQYF	TGTGCCATCCTAACAGATACGCAGTATTTT	TRBJ2-3	once	NA	TRBV5-4
CAISEWSGPGYTF	TGTGCCATCAGTGAGTGGTCGGGGCCTGGCTACACCTTC	TRBJ1-2	NA	NA	TRBV10-3
CATNPYRDPQPQHF	TGTGCCACCAACCCTTACAGGGATCCTCAGCCCCAGCATTTT	TRBJ1-5	many	NA	TRBV6-5
CASSPRGNEKLFF	TGTGCCAGCAGTCCACGCGGGAATGAAAAACTGTTTTTT	TRBJ1-4	NA	NA	TRBV6-6